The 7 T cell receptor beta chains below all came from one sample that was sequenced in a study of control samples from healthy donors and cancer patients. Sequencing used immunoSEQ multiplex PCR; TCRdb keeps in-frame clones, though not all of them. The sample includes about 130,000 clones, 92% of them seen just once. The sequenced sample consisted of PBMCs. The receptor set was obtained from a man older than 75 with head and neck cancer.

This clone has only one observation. This CDR3 is CASSVGQYNSPLHF. CDR3 sequence (DNA): TGTGCCAGCAGCGTAGGACAGTATAATTCACCCCTCCACTTT. The chain links TRBV9 to TRBJ1-6; D is perhaps TRBD1 (5 bases). The CDR3 runs 14 residues. With 0 bases removed from V and 4 bases from J, the gap between germline ends came to 5 bases. The germline V gene has CDR1 SGDLS and CDR2 YYNGEE.

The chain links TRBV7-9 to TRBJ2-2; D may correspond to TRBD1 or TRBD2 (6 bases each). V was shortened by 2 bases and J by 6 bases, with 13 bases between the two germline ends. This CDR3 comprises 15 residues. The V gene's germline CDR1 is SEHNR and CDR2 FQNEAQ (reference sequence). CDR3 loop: CASSLRGTSAGELFF. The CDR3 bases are TGTGCCAGCAGCTTAAGGGGGACTTCGGCCGGGGAGCTGTTTTTT.

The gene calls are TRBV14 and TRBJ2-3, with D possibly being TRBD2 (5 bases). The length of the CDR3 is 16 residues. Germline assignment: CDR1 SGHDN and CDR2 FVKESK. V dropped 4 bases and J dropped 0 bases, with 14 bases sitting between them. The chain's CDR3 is CASSPTRLLSTDTQYF. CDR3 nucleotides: TGTGCCAGCAGCCCTACTAGACTTCTAAGCACAGATACGCAGTATTTT.

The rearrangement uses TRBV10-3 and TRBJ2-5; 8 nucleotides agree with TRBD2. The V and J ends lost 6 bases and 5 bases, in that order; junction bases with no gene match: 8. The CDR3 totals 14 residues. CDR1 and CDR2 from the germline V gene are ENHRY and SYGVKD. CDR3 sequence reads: CAISQAGVGETQYF. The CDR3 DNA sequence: TGTGCCATCAGCCAAGCGGGGGTGGGGGAGACCCAGTACTTC.

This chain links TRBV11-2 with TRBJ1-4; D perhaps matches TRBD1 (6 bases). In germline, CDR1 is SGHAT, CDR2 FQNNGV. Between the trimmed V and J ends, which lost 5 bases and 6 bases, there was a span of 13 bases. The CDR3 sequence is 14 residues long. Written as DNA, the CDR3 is TGTGCCAGCAGCCTCGACAGGCCACATGAAAAACTGTTTTTT. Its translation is CASSLDRPHEKLFF.

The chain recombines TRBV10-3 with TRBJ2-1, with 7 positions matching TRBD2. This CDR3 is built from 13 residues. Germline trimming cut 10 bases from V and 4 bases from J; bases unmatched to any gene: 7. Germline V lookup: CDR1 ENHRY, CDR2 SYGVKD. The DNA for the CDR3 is TGTGCCACCAGCGGGATTACTTACAATGAGCAGTTCTTC. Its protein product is CATSGITYNEQFF.

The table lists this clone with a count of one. The CDR3 nucleotides are TGTGCCAGCAGCGCACTAGCGGGAGGTTACAACAATGAGCAGTTCTTC. This encodes CASSALAGGYNNEQFF. The V and J genes are TRBV5-6 and TRBJ2-1; TRBD2 agrees at 12 bases. The V gene end was trimmed by 4 bases and the J gene end by 5 bases; junction bases not matched to a gene: 7. CDR3 length equals 16 residues. In germline, CDR1 is SGHDT, CDR2 YYEEEE. Looking up the rest from reference TRBV5-6 and TRBJ2-1 gives the full variable domain: DAGVTQSPTHLIKTRGQQVTLRCSPKSGHDTVSWYQQALGQGPQFIFQYYEEEERQRGNFPDRFSGHQFPNYSSELNVNALLLGDSALYLCASSALAGGYNNEQFFGPGTRLTVL.